The T cell receptor (beta chain) described here comes from a study of human CD8 memory T cell subsets. Overall study findings and caveats: Estimated Chao1 values suggested that diversity was greater among stem-like memory T cells than among precursor exhausted T cells. The sequencing covered T cell receptor beta chains alone.

For this clonotype: Its antigen is currently unknown.

This CDR3 spans 17 amino acids. Per the germline V gene, CDR1 is LGHNA and CDR2 is YSLEER. Researchers made TCR beta libraries via UMI-labeled 5' RACE. TCRdb reprocessed the 5' RACE reads and reports one entry per CDR3 protein, with no DNA. The sample has over 10,000 distinct CDR3 sequences, and its top ten clones hold 14%. Sequences were obtained from CD8+ T cells from PBMCs. The chain couples TRBV4-3 to TRBJ1-2. The clonotype comes from a human donor in good health. CDR3 protein: CASSQEFTEKANYGYTF.